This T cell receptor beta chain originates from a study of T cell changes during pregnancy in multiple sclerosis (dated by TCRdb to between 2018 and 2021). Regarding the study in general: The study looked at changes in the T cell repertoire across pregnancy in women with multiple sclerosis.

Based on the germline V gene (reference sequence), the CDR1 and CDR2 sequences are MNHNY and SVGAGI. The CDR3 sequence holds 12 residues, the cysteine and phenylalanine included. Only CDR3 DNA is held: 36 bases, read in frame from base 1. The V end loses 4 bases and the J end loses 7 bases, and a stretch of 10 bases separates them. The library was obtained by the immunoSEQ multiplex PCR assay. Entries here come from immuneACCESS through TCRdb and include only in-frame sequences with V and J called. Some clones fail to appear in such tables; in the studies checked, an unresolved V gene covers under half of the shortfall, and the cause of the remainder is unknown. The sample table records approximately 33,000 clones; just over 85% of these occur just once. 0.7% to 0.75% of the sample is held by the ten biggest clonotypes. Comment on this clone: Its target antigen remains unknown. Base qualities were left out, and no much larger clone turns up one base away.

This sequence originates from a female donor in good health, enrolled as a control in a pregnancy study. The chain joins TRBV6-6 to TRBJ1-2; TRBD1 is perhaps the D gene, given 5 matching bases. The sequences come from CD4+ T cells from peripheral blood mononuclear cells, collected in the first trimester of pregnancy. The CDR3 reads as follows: CASSSGGGGYTF. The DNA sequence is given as TGTGCCAGCAGTTCGGGGGGGGGTGGCTACACCTTC.